The sequence of this TCR beta chain was determined in a study of shared clonotypes between healthy human individuals. TCRdb's copy holds only in-frame clones and misses some; the assay was immunoSEQ multiplex PCR. The data contain roughly 1,100,000 clones, about 70% of them singletons. The specimen sequenced was memory CD4+ T cells sorted from blood. Subset noted: CD45RA-negative fraction. The sequence was obtained from a man between 18 and 35 years old in good health.

CDR3 sequence (DNA): TGTGCCAGCAAAACACAAACTAATGAAAAACTGTTTTTT. Amino acids: CASKTQTNEKLFF. The chain links TRBV25-1 to TRBJ1-4, with D hard to call. The CDR3 is 13 residues long. V dropped 7 bases and J dropped 1 base, with 7 bases sitting between them. CDR1 is MGHDK and CDR2 is SYGVNS in the germline V gene.